These T cell receptor beta chains were read from a single sample in a study of T cells after yellow fever vaccination. In TCRdb, the 5' RACE reads were re-called with MiXCR into one record per CDR3 protein. The sample records about 210,000 distinct CDR3 sequences, 2.5% to 3.5% being singletons. Sequences were derived from CD4+ T cells sorted from PBMCs, sampled 10 days after the yellow fever booster vaccination. These receptors all stem from a man between 18 and 29 years old who received the YFV17D yellow fever vaccine. The CDR3 runs from the conserved cysteine through the conserved F or W. The D gene is left open where the match is weak. Size values are once, few and many counts, or a class for expanded clones, and some rows have none.

v_gene	j_gene	abundance	len	d_gene	CDR3aa	CDR3nt
TRBV20-1	TRBJ2-1	NA	14	TRBD2	CSARAWTSFSEQFF	TGCAGTGCTAGAGCCTGGACTAGCTTCAGTGAGCAGTTCTTC
TRBV27	TRBJ2-7	many	17	NA	CASSLQGARGTSYEQYF	TGTGCCAGCAGTTTACAAGGTGCGAGGGGTACCTCTTACGAGCAGTACTTC
TRBV5-1	TRBJ2-5	many	16	NA	CASSLGIGQRVETQYF	TGCGCCAGCAGCTTAGGAATAGGACAGAGGGTAGAGACCCAGTACTTC
TRBV5-1	TRBJ1-4	NA	17	NA	CASSLRGSWGANEKLFF	TGCGCCAGCAGCTTACGAGGGAGCTGGGGAGCGAATGAAAAACTGTTTTTT
TRBV5-1	TRBJ2-5	few	17	NA	CASSSSSGTGPQETQYF	TGCGCCAGCAGCTCCTCCAGCGGGACAGGACCTCAAGAGACCCAGTACTTC
TRBV6-1	TRBJ2-5	few	16	TRBD2	CASRRGSAGDQETQYF	TGTGCCAGCAGACGGGGTTCGGCGGGGGACCAAGAGACCCAGTACTTC
TRBV2	TRBJ1-1	many	11	NA	CATRENTEAFF	TGTGCCACGCGCGAGAACACTGAAGCTTTCTTT
TRBV5-1	TRBJ1-2	few	14	NA	CASSLVEGRSGYTF	TGCGCCAGCAGCTTGGTAGAGGGAAGGTCTGGCTACACCTTC
TRBV7-2	TRBJ2-5	NA	14	NA	CASSSGQFQETQYF	TGTGCCAGCAGTTCTGGACAGTTCCAAGAGACCCAGTACTTC
TRBV6-6	TRBJ2-5	many	16	NA	CASRFYRDPLGETQYF	TGTGCCAGCAGATTCTACCGGGATCCTCTGGGTGAGACCCAGTACTTC
TRBV5-6	TRBJ2-3	many	13	NA	CASGQLSTDTQYF	TGTGCCAGCGGCCAACTGAGCACAGATACGCAGTATTTT
TRBV7-9	TRBJ1-2	many	13	NA	CASSYTGFYGYTF	TGTGCCAGCAGCTATACAGGCTTCTATGGCTACACCTTC
TRBV3-1	TRBJ2-3	many	13	NA	CASTVRGADTQYF	TGTGCCAGCACCGTGAGGGGCGCAGATACGCAGTATTTT
TRBV6-2/TRBV6-3	TRBJ2-3	NA	16	TRBD1	CASSWAPGQGSDTQYF	TGTGCCAGCAGCTGGGCTCCGGGACAGGGTTCAGATACGCAGTATTTT
TRBV30	TRBJ2-5	many	12	TRBD1	CAWDRGLGTQYF	TGTGCCTGGGACAGGGGGCTCGGGACCCAGTACTTC
TRBV19	TRBJ2-7	NA	13	NA	CASSTVAFYEQYF	TGTGCCAGTAGTACGGTAGCGTTCTACGAGCAGTACTTC
TRBV14	TRBJ2-2	NA	18	TRBD1	CASSSRGTGGYGTGELFF	TGTGCCAGCAGCAGCCGCGGGACAGGGGGCTACGGCACCGGGGAGCTGTTTTTT
TRBV7-9	TRBJ1-4	many	15	NA	CASSLEGGTNEKLFF	TGTGCCAGCAGCTTAGAGGGGGGAACTAATGAAAAACTGTTTTTT
TRBV5-1	TRBJ2-3	many	17	TRBD2	CASSSQRGLPSTDTQYF	TGCGCCAGCAGCAGCCAGCGGGGCTTACCGAGCACAGATACGCAGTATTTT
TRBV5-6	TRBJ1-2	NA	14	NA	CASSLARGLYGYTF	TGTGCCAGCAGCTTGGCCCGGGGGTTGTATGGCTACACCTTC
TRBV20-1	TRBJ2-3	few	15	NA	CSARVPGKGTDTQYF	TGCAGTGCTAGAGTCCCGGGAAAGGGCACAGATACGCAGTATTTT
TRBV20-1	TRBJ2-1	NA	12	NA	CSARENSNEQFF	TGCAGTGCTAGGGAGAATAGCAATGAGCAGTTCTTC
TRBV7-9	TRBJ2-1	many	17	TRBD2	CASSSRLAGGLYNEQFF	TGTGCCAGCAGCTCCCGTCTGGCGGGGGGGCTTTACAATGAGCAGTTCTTC
TRBV5-1	TRBJ2-5	many	13	NA	CASRDWIQETQYF	TGCGCCAGCAGAGACTGGATCCAAGAGACCCAGTACTTC
TRBV30	TRBJ1-2	few	13	NA	CAWSGDGVYGYTF	TGTGCCTGGAGCGGGGACGGGGTCTATGGCTACACCTTC
TRBV7-9	TRBJ1-1	many	18	NA	CASSPFSWQGPRGTEAFF	TGTGCCAGCAGCCCCTTCAGCTGGCAGGGACCTCGAGGGACTGAAGCTTTCTTT
TRBV3-1	TRBJ2-3	few	17	TRBD2	CASSQGLAGGSTDTQYF	TGTGCCAGCAGCCAAGGACTAGCGGGGGGCAGCACAGATACGCAGTATTTT
TRBV7-8	TRBJ2-5	many	15	TRBD1	CASSPGQGAQETQYF	TGTGCCAGCAGCCCGGGACAGGGGGCCCAGGAGACCCAGTACTTC
TRBV5-1	TRBJ2-5	few	14	NA	CASSLFGAEETQYF	TGCGCCAGCAGCTTATTCGGTGCCGAAGAGACCCAGTACTTC
TRBV20-1	TRBJ2-7	many	14	NA	CSAQRGGFTYEQYF	TGCAGTGCTCAGAGGGGGGGTTTTACCTACGAGCAGTACTTC
TRBV12-3/TRBV12-4	TRBJ1-2	many	14	NA	CASSSQDFPYGYTF	TGTGCCAGCAGTTCGCAGGATTTCCCCTATGGCTACACCTTC
TRBV7-2	TRBJ1-5	NA	15	TRBD1	CASSLATGAGQPQHF	TGTGCCAGCAGCTTAGCGACAGGGGCGGGACAGCCCCAGCATTTT
TRBV6-5	TRBJ2-4	many	14	NA	CASKLQGRGNIQYF	TGTGCCAGCAAACTTCAGGGCCGAGGAAACATTCAGTACTTC
TRBV6-1	TRBJ1-2	few	12	TRBD1	CATQDRPYGYTF	TGTGCCACTCAGGACAGGCCTTATGGCTACACCTTC
TRBV28	TRBJ1-6	NA	16	NA	CATIRRGRGYNSPLHF	TGTGCCACCATCCGGAGGGGAAGGGGGTATAATTCACCCCTCCACTTT
TRBV5-1	TRBJ2-3	NA	15	TRBD2	CASSLVLAGEDTQYF	TGCGCCAGCAGCTTGGTCCTAGCGGGAGAAGATACGCAGTATTTT
TRBV5-1	TRBJ1-4	few	14	TRBD1	CASSRGTGREKLFF	TGCGCCAGCAGCAGGGGGACAGGGCGAGAAAAACTGTTTTTT
TRBV25-1	TRBJ1-2	few	13	NA	CASSRQGNHGYTF	TGTGCCAGCAGTCGCCAGGGGAACCATGGCTACACCTTC
TRBV6-1	TRBJ1-2	many	11	NA	CASSVGWGYTF	TGTGCCAGCAGTGTCGGATGGGGCTACACCTTC
TRBV4-3	TRBJ2-5	many	17	TRBD2	CASSQGFSGGLRETQYF	TGCGCCAGCAGCCAAGGCTTTAGCGGGGGCCTACGGGAGACCCAGTACTTC
TRBV6-6	TRBJ2-1	many	15	NA	CASNSRGLTWHEQFF	TGTGCCAGCAACTCCCGGGGACTGACATGGCATGAGCAGTTCTTC
TRBV7-2	TRBJ2-5	many	14	NA	CASSLRGVQETQYF	TGTGCCAGCAGCTTAAGAGGGGTTCAAGAGACCCAGTACTTC
TRBV2	TRBJ1-3	NA	15	TRBD1	CASSSGQGPRNTIYF	TGTGCCAGCAGTTCGGGACAGGGCCCCCGGAACACCATATATTTT
TRBV20-1	TRBJ1-5	NA	18	TRBD1	CSARVGQGAPYSNQPQHF	TGCAGTGCTAGGGTTGGACAGGGGGCTCCCTATAGCAATCAGCCCCAGCATTTT
TRBV6-5	TRBJ1-2	few	14	TRBD1	CASRGTGAADGYTF	TGTGCCAGCAGGGGGACAGGGGCGGCTGATGGCTACACCTTC
TRBV7-2	TRBJ2-3	NA	14	TRBD2	CASSLSGGGDTQYF	TGTGCCAGCAGCCTTAGCGGGGGCGGGGATACGCAGTATTTT
TRBV11-2	TRBJ2-1	NA	12	NA	CASSLWEGEQFF	TGTGCCAGCAGCTTATGGGAAGGTGAGCAGTTCTTC
TRBV12-3/TRBV12-4	TRBJ2-4	many	14	TRBD2	CASSPLAGGYIQYF	TGTGCCAGCAGTCCTCTGGCGGGGGGGTACATTCAGTACTTC
TRBV7-2	TRBJ2-7	many	11	NA	CASSGGAEQYF	TGTGCCAGCAGCGGAGGCGCCGAGCAGTACTTC
TRBV7-9	TRBJ1-5	many	18	NA	CASSSDPGALGRNQPQHF	TGTGCCAGCAGCTCCGATCCGGGGGCGCTTGGAAGGAATCAGCCCCAGCATTTT
TRBV18	TRBJ2-3	NA	17	TRBD1	CASSPLPGQGGTDTQYF	TGTGCCAGCTCTCCACTACCGGGACAGGGGGGCACAGATACGCAGTATTTT
TRBV30	TRBJ1-3	few	14	NA	CAWSAWSVGNTIYF	TGTGCCTGGAGTGCTTGGTCAGTCGGAAACACCATATATTTT